One sample yielded the 14 T cell receptor beta chains listed below, sequenced in a study of a mutant IDH1 vaccine in newly diagnosed glioma. These TCRs' antigens remain unknown. The time point here: week 35, safety follow-up. Vaccinated patients received 300 ug of mutant IDH1 20-mer peptide per dose, with topical imiquimod. Profiling relied on immunoSEQ multiplex PCR, and the TCRdb table lists in-frame clones only, not all of them. Of over 35,000 clones in the sample, approximately 80% were seen once. The sequencing used PBMCs, collected from a glioma patient whose treatment included an IDH1 peptide vaccine. These receptors came from a woman in her forties or fifties with glioma.

The CDR3 coding sequence is TGTGCCAGCAGCTTGGGGGGGGCGGGTTATCAGCCCCAGCATTTT. Translating it yields CASSLGGAGYQPQHF. This chain connects TRBV5-5 to TRBJ1-5, with D perhaps TRBD1 (6 bases). The V end was cut by 0 bases, the J end by 5 bases, with 12 bases between. The CDR3 spans 15 residues. Germline CDR1 and CDR2: SGHKS and YYEKEE (reference sequence).

The chain uses TRBV29-1 and TRBJ2-3; the match to TRBD1 covers 7 bases. The CDR3 has 13 residues. Germline lookup yields CDR1 SQVTM and CDR2 ANQGSEA. Unmatched junction bases numbered 10, after V lost 6 bases and J lost 7 bases. The CDR3 DNA reads TGCAGCGTGGAGACAGGGAGCAGGAATACGCAGTATTTT. The encoded protein is CSVETGSRNTQYF.

The V gene is TRBV11-2, the J gene TRBJ1-5, with 10 bases matching TRBD1. The germline gives CDR1 SGHAT, CDR2 FQNNGV. J was trimmed by 2 bases and V by 1 base; bases with no gene match: 11. This CDR3 contains 19 residues. CDR3 sequence reads: CASSLVGTGVLMGNQPQHF. The CDR3 nucleotides are TGTGCCAGCAGCTTAGTGGGGACAGGGGTCCTTATGGGCAATCAGCCCCAGCATTTT.

This chain joins TRBV6-5 and TRBJ1-1; D unresolved. Looked up from germline, CDR1 is MNHEY and CDR2 is SVGAGI. Trimming left V 6 bases short and J 3 bases short, with 5 bases between. The length of the CDR3 is 11 residues. CDR3: CASRRDTEAFF. The CDR3, as DNA: TGTGCCAGCAGGCGCGACACTGAAGCTTTCTTT.

Comment on this clone: The junction shows a germline mismatch at one end, possibly a read error. The CDR3 nucleotides are TGTGCCAGCAGCCCCGGAGGGAGCACCGATACGCAGTATTTT. Translated: CASSPGGSTDTQYF. This chain uses TRBV9 with TRBJ2-3; D might be TRBD2 (6 bases). The germline V gene has CDR1 SGDLS and CDR2 YYNGEE. The CDR3 sequence is 14 residues long.

The CDR3 DNA reads as TGTGCCAGCGGTTCTGGGGCCGATGGGAGTCCTTATTACGAGCAGTACTTC. It is translated as CASGSGADGSPYYEQYF. The chain uses TRBV9 and TRBJ2-7; tentatively, D is TRBD1 or TRBD2 (5 bases each). With 7 bases removed from V and 4 bases from J, the gap between germline ends came to 27 bases. Germline values: CDR1 SGDLS, CDR2 YYNGEE. The CDR3 is 17 amino acids.

The chain recombines TRBV4-2 with TRBJ1-2, with TRBD1 as a possible D gene (5 bases). This CDR3 is 13 amino acids long. CDR1 and CDR2 from the germline V gene are LGHNA and YNFKEQ. V was cut by 6 bases and J by 4 bases, with 12 bases left in between. The CDR3 region is CASRLTGVYGYTF. In DNA, the CDR3 is TGTGCCAGCAGGTTAACGGGGGTCTATGGCTACACCTTC.

V is TRBV6-1 and J is TRBJ2-1, with 11 bases lining up with TRBD2. Germline V gene sequence: CDR1 MNHNS, CDR2 SASEGT. Germline trimming cut 0 bases from V and 6 bases from J; bases unmatched to any gene: 7. CDR3 size: 17 residues. CDR3 sequence: CASSEASGGALTNEQFF. Here the CDR3 DNA reads TGTGCCAGCAGTGAAGCTAGCGGGGGGGCCCTTACCAATGAGCAGTTCTTC.

The chain links TRBV5-6 to TRBJ1-3; TRBD1 might be the D (5 bases). This CDR3 comprises 14 residues. Germline V gene data show CDR1 as SGHDT and CDR2 as YYEEEE. Deletions cut 3 bases from V and 4 bases from J, with 11 bases between. CDR3 DNA sequence: TGTGCCAGCAGCTCTGGACATCAAGGAAACACCATATATTTT. It translates to CASSSGHQGNTIYF.

CDR3 loop: CASRPYRGLEYGYTF. The CDR3 region has the DNA TGTGCCAGCAGACCATACAGGGGGCTGGAGTATGGCTACACCTTC. This rearrangement joins TRBV11-1 to TRBJ1-2; 9 positions match TRBD1. J was trimmed by 5 bases and V by 6 bases; bases with no gene match: 10. Germline CDR1 SGHAT, CDR2 FQDESV (reference sequence). CDR3 length: 15 amino acids.

The rearrangement uses TRBV7-9 and TRBJ2-1; no reliable D call. V was cut by 0 bases and J by 0 bases, with 9 bases left in between. The CDR3 is 16 amino acids. Germline CDR1 SEHNR, CDR2 FQNEAQ (reference sequence). The CDR3 nucleotides read TGTGCCAGCAGCTTAGCCGGCGATAGCTCCTACAATGAGCAGTTCTTC. Its translation: CASSLAGDSSYNEQFF.

The gene calls are TRBV4-3 and TRBJ2-2; 8 bases agree with TRBD2. The CDR3 is 15 residues long. Germline CDR1 LGHNA, CDR2 YSLEER. J gave up 3 bases and V 6 bases, and 6 bases lay outside the gene matches. The CDR3 bases are TGCGCCAGCAGTTACACTAGCGGATACACCGGGGAGCTGTTTTTT. This codes for CASSYTSGYTGELFF.

The chain links TRBV7-2 to TRBJ1-1; possible D gene TRBD1, 5 bases. The CDR3 spans 14 residues. Trimming took off 3 bases at V and 0 bases at J, with 8 bases between the two ends. Germline V gene lookup returns CDR1 SGHTA and CDR2 FQGNSA. CDR3 region: CASSFGGMNTEAFF. CDR3 coding DNA: TGTGCCAGCAGCTTTGGGGGGATGAACACTGAAGCTTTCTTT.

The chain joins TRBV6-4 to TRBJ1-1, with D unclear. CDR3 length equals 13 residues. V lost 3 bases, J lost 4 bases, and 9 bases lay in between. Germline assignment: CDR1 MRHNA and CDR2 SNTAGT. CDR3 amino acids: CASSESIGTEAFF. In nucleotides, the CDR3 is TGTGCCAGCAGTGAATCTATCGGCACTGAAGCTTTCTTT.